This is a list of T cell receptor beta chains from one sample in a study of blood T cell repertoires in COVID-19. Measured with immunoSEQ multiplex PCR; TCRdb has only the in-frame clones, and not every one. The table lists around 170,000 clones, 70% to 90% of them singletons, with 4% to 5% in the top ten. Sequencing used peripheral blood. These receptors originate from a woman in her 30s with acute or convalescent COVID-19. Each CDR3 is given with its conserved first and last residue. Fields, in order: clone size, J gene, V gene, D gene, CDR3 protein, CDR3 DNA. D genes are given only for firm matches. Size is omitted from some rows. Given values are once, few, many or a class for expanded clones.

NA | TRBJ2-3 | TRBV5-6 | NA | CASGYWSGASTDTQYF | TGTGCCAGCGGCTACTGGTCGGGAGCTAGCACAGATACGCAGTATTTT
NA | TRBJ2-1 | TRBV9 | TRBD2 | CASSVGSSGSNEQFF | TGTGCCAGCAGCGTCGGGTCCAGCGGGAGCAATGAGCAGTTCTTC
NA | TRBJ2-1 | TRBV18 | TRBD1 | CASSPGTENEQFF | TGTGCCAGCTCACCAGGGACAGAAAATGAGCAGTTCTTC
NA | TRBJ2-2 | TRBV7-2 | NA | CASSLNGVKNSGELFF | TGTGCCAGCAGCTTAAACGGGGTGAAGAATAGCGGGGAGCTGTTTTTT
NA | TRBJ2-1 | TRBV7-8 | NA | CASSFVVNLEQFF | TGTGCCAGCAGCTTTGTAGTCAACTTAGAGCAGTTCTTC
NA | TRBJ2-3 | TRBV19 | NA | CASSIQGSTDTQYF | TGTGCCAGTAGTATTCAGGGGAGCACAGATACGCAGTATTTT
NA | TRBJ2-7 | TRBV6-2/TRBV6-3 | NA | CASSYGAMEQYF | TGTGCCAGCAGTTACGGGGCGATGGAGCAGTACTTC
NA | TRBJ1-1 | TRBV27 | NA | CAQDSEAFF | TGTGCCCAGGACTCTGAAGCTTTCTTT
once | TRBJ2-2 | TRBV18 | NA | CASSPPPFGEAGELFF | TGTGCCAGCTCACCACCTCCATTCGGAGAGGCCGGGGAGCTGTTTTTT
NA | TRBJ2-1 | TRBV20-1 | TRBD2 | CSASYLAGATYNEQFF | TGCAGTGCTAGTTACCTGGCGGGAGCAACCTACAATGAGCAGTTCTTC
NA | TRBJ2-1 | TRBV24-1 | NA | CATRESNEQFF | TGTGCCACCAGGGAGAGCAATGAGCAGTTCTTC
NA | TRBJ1-5 | TRBV28 | NA | CASSWQGVTQPQHF | TGTGCCAGCAGTTGGCAGGGTGTAACTCAGCCCCAGCATTTT
NA | TRBJ2-5 | TRBV30 | NA | CAWTRIAVQETQYF | TGTGCCTGGACGAGGATAGCGGTTCAAGAGACCCAGTACTTC
NA | TRBJ1-3 | TRBV30 | NA | CAWNPGGGNTIYF | TGTGCCTGGAATCCAGGAGGTGGAAACACCATATATTTT